Detailed here is one TCR beta chain. The entire patient cohort was treatment-naive prior to thyroid surgery. This entry comes from a study of metastatic and nonmetastatic thyroid tumors. The V and J ends lost 5 bases and 4 bases respectively, with 15 bases between them. Germline V gene sequence: CDR1 SGHKS, CDR2 YYEKEE (reference sequence). The CDR3 has 14 residues. TCRdb re-called the PCR reads via MiXCR. The table records roughly 6,600 clones, under 45% of them present only once. J is TRBJ1-2 and V is TRBV5-5, with D perhaps TRBD1 (5 bases). This clonotype was obtained from a female donor with papillary thyroid cancer or a benign thyroid nodule (not recorded which). Some clones in this sample may be carry-over from other donors' samples. Sequencing was performed on adjacent normal tissue. The CDR3 DNA reads as TGTGCCAGCAGGCCGGTGGGGCAGAGCTATGGCTACACCTTC. Encoded protein: CASRPVGQSYGYTF. The full variable domain, its missing parts supplied by reference TRBV5-5 and TRBJ1-2, is DAGVTQSPTHLIKTRGQQVTLRCSPISGHKSVSWYQQVLGQGPQFIFQYYEKEERGRGNFPDRFSARQFPNYSSELNVNALLLGDSALYLCASRPVGQSYGYTFGSGTRLTVV.